The 23 T cell receptor beta chains listed next were all sequenced from one sample in a study. TCRdb fed the RT-PCR reads into MiXCR, producing one record per CDR3 protein. The table includes roughly 1,400 distinct CDR3 sequences, around 32% detected once. The specimen was memory CD4+ T cells from salivary gland. These receptors were collected from a female donor with primary Sjogren's syndrome.

By proportion, this clonotype is large (0.1 to 1%). A junction boundary mismatches the germline segment, possibly from a read error. The rearrangement joins TRBV7-7 to TRBJ2-7, with D perhaps matching TRBD2 (5 bases). The CDR3 is made up of 14 amino acids. CDR1 and CDR2 from the germline V gene are SSHAT and FNYEAQ (reference sequence). CDR3 bases: TGTGCTAGCAGCATTGACGGGGTCTCCTACGAGCAGTACTTC. Translated, it gives CASSIDGVSYEQYF.

By proportion, this clonotype is large. V and J are TRBV10-3 and TRBJ1-6, with a weak D call TRBD1 (5 bases). Trimming shortened V by 4 bases and J by 7 bases, and 8 bases separated the two germline ends. Germline V gene data show CDR1 as ENHRY and CDR2 as SYGVKD. The CDR3 runs 13 residues. The CDR3 here is CAISGTPNSPLHF. The CDR3, as DNA: TGTGCCATCAGTGGGACACCAAATTCACCCCTCCACTTT.

This chain uses TRBV20-1 with TRBJ2-1, with a weak D call TRBD1 (5 bases). The CDR3 is made up of 10 amino acids. In germline, CDR1 is DFQATT, CDR2 SNEGSKA (reference sequence). In nucleotides, the CDR3 is TGCAGCGCAGGGATCGGTGAGCAGTTCTTC. It translates to CSAGIGEQFF.

This clonotype was counted ten times or more. The chain combines TRBV28 with TRBJ2-2; 8 bases match TRBD2. The CDR3 contains 13 residues. After removal of 7 bases from V and 6 bases from J, the junction contained 4 bases not matched to a gene. Germline CDR1 MDHEN, CDR2 SYDVKM. CDR3 nucleotides: TGTGCCAGCACGGGAGGGGCCCCCGGGGAGCTGTTTTTT. Its translation is CASTGGAPGELFF.

The V gene is TRBV12-3 or TRBV12-4, the J gene TRBJ2-2, with 10 bases that match TRBD2. The CDR3 has 16 amino acids. V gave up 8 bases and J gave up 6 bases; unmatched junction bases: 12. The CDR3 reads CASGDPSGSRAGELFF. The DNA of the CDR3 is TGTGCCAGCGGCGATCCTAGCGGGAGCCGGGCCGGGGAGCTGTTTTTT.

This clonotype is medium-sized by share. The chain couples TRBV5-1 to TRBJ2-3; 10 bases align to TRBD2. CDR1 is SGHRS, CDR2 YFSETQ, per germline. The CDR3 consists of 16 residues. V gave up 3 bases and J gave up 4 bases; unmatched junction bases: 8. CDR3 nucleotide sequence: TGCGCCAGCAGCTCCGAAGCTAGCGGGGGATCAGATACGCAGTATTTT. Its translation: CASSSEASGGSDTQYF.

Comments on this clonotype: The junction and the germline gene differ at one end; a read error may be behind it. The chain links TRBV12-3 or TRBV12-4 to TRBJ2-5, with TRBD2 matching 11 bases. The CDR3 has 14 residues. The CDR3 here is CASSSTSGEETQYF. The CDR3 nucleotides read TGTGCCAGTAGTTCGACTAGCGGGGAGGAGACCCAGTATTTC.

This clonotype has at least ten counts. This chain links TRBV2 with TRBJ1-6; the D gene is possibly TRBD1 (5 bases). The CDR3 loop spans 13 amino acids. Germline lookup yields CDR1 SNHLY and CDR2 FYNNEI. V lost 6 bases to trimming and J lost 9 bases, with 12 bases between them. CDR3 amino acids: CASRQQEISPLHF. The CDR3 region has the DNA TGTGCCAGCAGGCAACAGGAGATTTCACCCCTCCACTTT.

By proportion, this clonotype is large (0.1 to 1%). CDR3 protein: CSARDRGGVDTQYF. The CDR3 DNA reads TGCAGTGCGAGGGACAGAGGCGGGGTAGATACGCAGTATTTT. The chain joins TRBV20-1 to TRBJ2-3; weak D call: TRBD1 (7 bases). The CDR3 length is 14 residues. The ends were cut back, 6 bases at V and 5 bases at J, with 18 bases in the middle. Germline-derived CDR1 and CDR2 are DFQATT and SNEGSKA (reference sequence).

The chain employs TRBV5-1 and TRBJ2-1; TRBD2 is a possible D gene (8 bases). CDR3 length: 16 amino acids. Germline V gene lookup returns CDR1 SGHRS and CDR2 YFSETQ. V was clipped by 4 bases and J by 6 bases, with 20 bases between them. The DNA of the CDR3 is TGCGCCAGCAGCGCCAGATCGACAGGGACTAGCAATGAGCAGTTCTTC. Translating it yields CASSARSTGTSNEQFF.

By share, this clonotype ranks as large. The J gene is TRBJ2-3, the V gene TRBV9, with D perhaps being TRBD1 or TRBD2 (6 bases each). V lost 0 bases to trimming and J lost 0 bases, with 11 bases between them. The CDR3 runs 16 residues. CDR1 and CDR2 from the germline V gene are SGDLS and YYNGEE. CDR3 DNA: TGTGCCAGCAGCGTAGGTGGGGGGACAAGCACAGATACGCAGTATTTT. Translating gives CASSVGGGTSTDTQYF.

By share of the sample, this clonotype is medium-sized. The chain links TRBV5-1 to TRBJ1-6; 9 bases fit TRBD1. After removal of 1 base from V and 10 bases from J, the junction contained 3 bases not matched to a gene. The germline V gene encodes CDR1 SGHRS and CDR2 YFSETQ. CDR3 length: 14 amino acids. The CDR3 DNA follows: TGCGCCAGCAGCTTGACAGGGGGCGGGTCACCCCTCCACTTT. It codes for CASSLTGGGSPLHF.

This chain joins TRBV4-3 and TRBJ2-1; 7 nucleotides agree with TRBD1. The trim removed 0 bases at V and 3 bases at J, leaving 5 bases unmatched. CDR1 LGHNA and CDR2 YSLEER come from the germline V gene. The CDR3 contains 16 residues. This chain's CDR3 is CASSQERQGIYNEQFF. CDR3 sequence (DNA): TGCGCCAGCAGCCAAGAGAGACAGGGAATCTACAATGAGCAGTTCTTC.

By frequency in the sample, this clonotype is medium-sized (0.01 to 0.1%). The J gene is TRBJ1-3, the V gene TRBV12-3 or TRBV12-4; 7 bases are shared with TRBD1. V lost 2 bases to trimming and J lost 4 bases; unmatched junction nucleotides: 11. CDR3 length equals 17 residues. The CDR3 sequence is CASSLLYRDSQGNTIYF. The CDR3 DNA reads TGTGCCAGCAGTTTATTGTACCGGGACAGCCAAGGAAACACCATATATTTT.

This chain joins TRBV6-6 and TRBJ2-1, with 13 bases aligning to TRBD2. With 2 bases clipped from V and 7 bases from J, the junction kept 14 bases outside the gene matches. The V gene's germline CDR1 is MNHNY and CDR2 SVGAGI (reference sequence). This CDR3 region has 19 residues. CDR3 in DNA: TGTGCCAGCAGTTACCTGGTACTAGCGGGGGGGGATCCACGGAATGAGCAGTTCTTC. It translates to CASSYLVLAGGDPRNEQFF.

This chain links TRBV20-1 with TRBJ2-3; possibly TRBD1 or TRBD2 for D (5 bases each). With 3 bases removed from V and 11 bases from J, the gap between germline ends came to 9 bases. The germline gives CDR1 DFQATT, CDR2 SNEGSKA (reference sequence). The CDR3 has 10 residues. The CDR3 DNA reads as TGCAGTGCTAGCCCGAGGGGGCAGTATTTT. It specifies CSASPRGQYF.

This clonotype was recorded many times. This chain's CDR3 is CASSPLGGRGGTEAFF. The CDR3 bases are TGTGCCAGCAGCCCCCTCGGGGGAAGGGGGGGGACTGAAGCTTTCTTT. The chain combines TRBV5-4 with TRBJ1-1; D might be TRBD1 (6 bases). Germline V gene sequence: CDR1 SGHNT, CDR2 YYREEE (reference sequence). The CDR3 totals 16 residues. V gave up 4 bases and J gave up 5 bases, with 21 bases separating them.

In this sample, this clonotype is medium-sized (0.01 to 0.1%). The chain employs TRBV27 and TRBJ2-7, with TRBD1 identical over 9 bases. The V gene's germline CDR1 is MNHEY and CDR2 SMNVEV (reference sequence). V dropped 5 bases and J dropped 4; count of bases not matched to a gene: 6. The CDR3 length is 14 residues. As DNA, the CDR3 is TGTGCCAGCAGTAGGACAGGGGTGAGTTACGAGCAGTACTTC. Translated: CASSRTGVSYEQYF.

This rearrangement joins TRBV20-1 to TRBJ1-2; TRBD1 aligns across 7 bases. This CDR3 region has 14 residues. Germline V lookup: CDR1 DFQATT, CDR2 SNEGSKA (reference sequence). The V segment lost 3 bases and the J segment 8 bases; nucleotides outside the gene matches: 12. The CDR3 DNA reads as TGCAGTGCTAGCGAACGCCAAGGGGGCCTAGGCTACACCTTC. Its translation: CSASERQGGLGYTF.

The genes are TRBV6-1 and TRBJ1-1, with D unresolved. V shed 5 bases and J shed 6 bases, with 16 bases lying between them. Germline V gene lookup returns CDR1 MNHNS and CDR2 SASEGT. The CDR3 has 14 amino acids. In DNA form, the CDR3 reads TGTGCCAGCAGTCGACCAACTTATGGCGCTGAAGCTTTCTTT. The encoded protein is CASSRPTYGAEAFF.

The rearrangement joins TRBV6-1 to TRBJ1-4; D is possibly TRBD1 (5 bases). Trimming took off 7 bases at V and 4 bases at J, with 19 bases between the two ends. Per the germline V gene, CDR1 is MNHNS and CDR2 is SASEGT. The CDR3 length is 16 residues. The CDR3 nucleotides are TGTGCCAGCACTAGACGCATGGGACTTTTTAATGAAAAACTGTTTTTT. Residues: CASTRRMGLFNEKLFF.

In its sample, this clonotype is medium-sized (0.01 to 0.1%). This rearrangement joins TRBV5-1 to TRBJ2-1; possibly TRBD2 for D (5 bases). The V end lost 3 bases, the J end lost 3 bases, and 16 bases lay between the germline ends. Germline CDR1 SGHRS, CDR2 YFSETQ. The CDR3 runs 16 residues. CDR3 coding DNA: TGCGCCAGCAGCTCTGCTTCCTTTCGGGACTACAATGAGCAGTTCTTC. Protein product: CASSSASFRDYNEQFF.

By share, this clonotype counts as medium-sized (0.01 to 0.1%). The gene calls are TRBV7-2 and TRBJ1-4; D remains unclear. CDR3 length: 14 residues. V lost 5 bases, J lost 10 bases, and 17 bases lay in between. CDR1 is SGHTA, CDR2 FQGNSA, per germline. CDR3 bases: TGTGCCAGCAGCATGGTATTGAGTTCTGTAAAACTGTTTTTT. Translation gives CASSMVLSSVKLFF.